The source of this TCR beta chain is a study of T cell clonality in common variable immunodeficiency. Study-wide results and limits: In common variable immunodeficiency, TCR beta chains reportedly carried fewer deletions and N-nucleotide insertions.

Germline V gene data show CDR1 as SEHNR and CDR2 as FQNEAQ (reference sequence). This CDR3 contains 14 residues. The V segment lost 4 bases and the J segment 6 bases; nucleotides outside the gene matches: 6. Method: immunoSEQ multiplex PCR; TCRdb's copy keeps in-frame clones and lacks some. The sample shows some 14,000 clones, none of them appearing just once. This clone has only a few counts. Its matching antigen is unknown. The read is 3 residues too short to cover the CDR3 end, so that end is filled in from the germline J gene. The sequenced sample consisted of peripheral blood mononuclear cells. The chain recombines TRBV7-9 with TRBJ2-1; 7 bases are shared with TRBD1. The receptor was isolated from a human donor with common variable immunodeficiency. CDR3 bases read: TGTGCCAGCAGCTCGTCGAACAGGGGCAATGAG. Translated, it gives CASSSSNRGNE. The whole CDR3 reads CASSSSNRGNEQFF.